This TCR beta chain originates from a study of shared clonotypes between healthy human individuals. Study-wide context: Each donor contributed plates that comprised three CD4 naive, three CD4 memory, two CD8 naive and one CD8 memory. General observations from the study: Shared clonotypes across all four donors exceeded non-shared ones in generation probability. Specimens sampled were limited to blood, with tissue repertoires likely differing.

With 0 bases removed from V and 7 bases from J, the gap between germline ends came to 11 bases. Looked up from germline, CDR1 is SGHKS and CDR2 is YYEKEE (reference sequence). The CDR3 extends over 14 amino acids. Profiled with immunoSEQ multiplex PCR; TCRdb holds only in-frame clones, not every one. The sample has 2 million to 2.5 million clones; more than 90% are singletons. Remarks on this clone: Antigen unknown.

What was sequenced was naive CD4+ T cells sorted from blood. Subset described: CD45RA+ positively selected. The V gene is TRBV5-5, the J gene TRBJ1-5; D is uncertain. The sequence came from a man in his late teens or twenties in good health. CDR3 coding DNA: TGTGCCAGCAGCTTGGCAGGTCCCGGACAGCCCCAGCATTTT. Its protein is CASSLAGPGQPQHF. Using reference TRBV5-5 and TRBJ1-5 for the parts outside the CDR3, the full variable domain is DAGVTQSPTHLIKTRGQQVTLRCSPISGHKSVSWYQQVLGQGPQFIFQYYEKEERGRGNFPDRFSARQFPNYSSELNVNALLLGDSALYLCASSLAGPGQPQHFGDGTRLSIL.